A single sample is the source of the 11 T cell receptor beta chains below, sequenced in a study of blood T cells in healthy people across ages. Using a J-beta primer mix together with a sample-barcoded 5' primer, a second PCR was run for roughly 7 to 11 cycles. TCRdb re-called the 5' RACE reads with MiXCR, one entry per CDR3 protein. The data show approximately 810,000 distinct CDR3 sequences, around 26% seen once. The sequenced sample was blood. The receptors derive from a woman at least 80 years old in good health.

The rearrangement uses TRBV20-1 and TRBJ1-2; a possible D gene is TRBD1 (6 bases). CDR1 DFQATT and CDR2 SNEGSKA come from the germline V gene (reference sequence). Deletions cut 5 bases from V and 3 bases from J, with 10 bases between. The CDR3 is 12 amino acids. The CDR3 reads CSAGQSYYGYTF. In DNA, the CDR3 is TGCAGTGCTGGACAGTCGTACTATGGCTACACCTTC.

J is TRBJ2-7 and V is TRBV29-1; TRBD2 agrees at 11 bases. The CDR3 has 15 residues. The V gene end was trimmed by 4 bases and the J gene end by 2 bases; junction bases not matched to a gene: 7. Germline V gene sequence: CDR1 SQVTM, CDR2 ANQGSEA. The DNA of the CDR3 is TGCAGCGTTGTTAGGGTTAGCGGGGGGGCCTACGAGCAGTACTTC. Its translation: CSVVRVSGGAYEQYF.

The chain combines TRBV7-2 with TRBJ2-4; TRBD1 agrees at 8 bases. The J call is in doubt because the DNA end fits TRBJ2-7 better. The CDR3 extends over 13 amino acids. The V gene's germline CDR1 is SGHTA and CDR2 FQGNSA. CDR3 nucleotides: TGTGCCAGCAGCGGATGGACAGGGTACGAGCAGTACTTC. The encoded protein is CASSGWTGYEQYF.

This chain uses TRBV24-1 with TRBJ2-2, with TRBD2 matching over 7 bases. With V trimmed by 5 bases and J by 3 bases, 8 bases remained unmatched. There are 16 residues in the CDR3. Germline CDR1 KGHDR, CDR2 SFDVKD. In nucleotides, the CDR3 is TGTGCCACCAGTGGTTGGGGAGGGGCCTACACCGGGGAGCTGTTTTTT. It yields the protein CATSGWGGAYTGELFF.

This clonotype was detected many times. The CDR3 sequence is CATSRSGSLTDTQYF. CDR3 nucleotides: TGTGCCACCAGCCGTTCAGGCTCCCTCACAGATACGCAGTATTTT. This rearrangement joins TRBV15 to TRBJ2-3; D ambiguous. Germline assignment: CDR1 LNHNV and CDR2 YYDKDF (reference sequence). V was shortened by 5 bases and J by 2 bases, with 14 bases between the two germline ends. This CDR3 is built from 15 residues.

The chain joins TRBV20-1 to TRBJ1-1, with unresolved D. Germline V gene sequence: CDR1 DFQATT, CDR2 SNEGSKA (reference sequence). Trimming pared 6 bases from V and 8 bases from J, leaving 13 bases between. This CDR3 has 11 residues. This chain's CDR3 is CSAKDPPEAFF. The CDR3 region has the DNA TGCAGTGCCAAAGACCCCCCGGAAGCTTTCTTT.

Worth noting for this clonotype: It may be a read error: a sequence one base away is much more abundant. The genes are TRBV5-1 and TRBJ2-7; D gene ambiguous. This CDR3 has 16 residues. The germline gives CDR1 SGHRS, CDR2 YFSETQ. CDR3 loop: CVSSLAGPPGPYEQYF. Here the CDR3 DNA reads TGCGTCAGCAGCTTGGCCGGCCCTCCAGGCCCTTACGAGCAGTACTTC.

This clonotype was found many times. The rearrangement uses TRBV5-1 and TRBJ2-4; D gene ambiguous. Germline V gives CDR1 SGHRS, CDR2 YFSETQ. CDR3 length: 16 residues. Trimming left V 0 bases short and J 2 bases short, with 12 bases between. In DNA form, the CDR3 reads TGCGCCAGCAGCTTGGGTGGCTTCGGTCCCAAAAACATTCAGTACTTC. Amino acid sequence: CASSLGGFGPKNIQYF.

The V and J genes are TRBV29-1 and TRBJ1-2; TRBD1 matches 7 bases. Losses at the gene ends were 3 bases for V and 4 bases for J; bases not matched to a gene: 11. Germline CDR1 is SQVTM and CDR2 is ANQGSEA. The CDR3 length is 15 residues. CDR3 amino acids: CSVDQGLRTGYGYTF. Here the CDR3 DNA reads TGCAGCGTTGACCAAGGTCTCCGGACAGGCTATGGCTACACCTTC. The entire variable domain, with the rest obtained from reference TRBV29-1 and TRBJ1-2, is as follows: SAVISQKPSRDICQRGTSLTIQCQVDSQVTMMFWYRQQPGQSLTLIATANQGSEATYESGFVIDKFPISRPNLTFSTLTVSNMSPEDSSIYLCSVDQGLRTGYGYTFGSGTRLTVV.

Written as DNA, the CDR3 is TGTGCCAGCAGTCCCGGACGGGAAAGCTATGGCTACACCTTC. Protein sequence: CASSPGRESYGYTF. The chain combines TRBV28 with TRBJ1-2; no definite D call. CDR1 and CDR2 from the germline V gene are MDHEN and SYDVKM. This CDR3 has 14 amino acids. Trimming removed 5 bases at V and 4 bases at J, with 14 bases between.

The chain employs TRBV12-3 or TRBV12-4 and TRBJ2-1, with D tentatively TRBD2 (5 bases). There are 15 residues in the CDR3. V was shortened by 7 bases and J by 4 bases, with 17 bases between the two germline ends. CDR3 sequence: CASTNQEADYNEQFF. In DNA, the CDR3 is TGTGCCAGCACCAATCAGGAGGCAGATTACAATGAGCAGTTCTTC.